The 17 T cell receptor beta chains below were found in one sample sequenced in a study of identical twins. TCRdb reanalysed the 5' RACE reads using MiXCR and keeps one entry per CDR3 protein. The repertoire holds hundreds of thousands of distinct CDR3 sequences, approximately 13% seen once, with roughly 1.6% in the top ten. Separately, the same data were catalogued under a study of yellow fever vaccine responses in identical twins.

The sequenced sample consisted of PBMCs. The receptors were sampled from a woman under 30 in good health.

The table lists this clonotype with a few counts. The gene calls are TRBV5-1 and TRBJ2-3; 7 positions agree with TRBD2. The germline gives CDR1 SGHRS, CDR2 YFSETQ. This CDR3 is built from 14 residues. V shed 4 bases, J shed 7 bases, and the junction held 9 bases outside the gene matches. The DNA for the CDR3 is TGCGCCAGCAGCACCAGCGGGGATGGCAATACGCAGTATTTT. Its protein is CASSTSGDGNTQYF.

CDR3 amino acids: CASNTRRGGLADTQYF. CDR3 bases: TGTGCCAGCAATACCCGGCGGGGGGGGTTGGCAGATACGCAGTATTTT. The gene calls are TRBV12-3 or TRBV12-4 and TRBJ2-3, with TRBD2 matching 9 bases. Losses at the gene ends were 7 bases for V and 4 bases for J; bases not matched to a gene: 12. CDR3 size: 16 residues.

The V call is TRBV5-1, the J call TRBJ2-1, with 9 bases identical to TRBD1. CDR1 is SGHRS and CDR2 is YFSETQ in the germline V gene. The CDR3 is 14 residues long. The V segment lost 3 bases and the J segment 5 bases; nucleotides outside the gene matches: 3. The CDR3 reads CASSSDRGDNEQFF. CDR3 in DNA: TGCGCCAGCAGCTCCGACAGGGGGGACAATGAGCAGTTCTTC.

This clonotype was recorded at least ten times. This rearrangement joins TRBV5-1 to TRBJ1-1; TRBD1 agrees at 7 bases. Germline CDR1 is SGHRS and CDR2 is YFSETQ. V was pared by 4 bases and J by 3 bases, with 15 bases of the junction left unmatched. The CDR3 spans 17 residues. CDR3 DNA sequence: TGCGCCAGCAGCCCCGCCCGACAGGGAAGGGGGCACACTGAAGCTTTCTTT. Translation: CASSPARQGRGHTEAFF. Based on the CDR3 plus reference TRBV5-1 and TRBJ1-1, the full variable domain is KAGVTQTPRYLIKTRGQQVTLSCSPISGHRSVSWYQQTPGQGLQFLFEYFSETQRNKGNFPGRFSGRQFSNSRSEMNVSTLELGDSALYLCASSPARQGRGHTEAFFGQGTRLTVV.

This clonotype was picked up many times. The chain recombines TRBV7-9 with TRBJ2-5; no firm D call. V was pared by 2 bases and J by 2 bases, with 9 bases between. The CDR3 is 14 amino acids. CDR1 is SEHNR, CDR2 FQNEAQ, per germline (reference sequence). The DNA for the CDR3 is TGTGCCAGCAGCTTACGCGAGTTGCAAGAGACCCAGTACTTC. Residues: CASSLRELQETQYF.

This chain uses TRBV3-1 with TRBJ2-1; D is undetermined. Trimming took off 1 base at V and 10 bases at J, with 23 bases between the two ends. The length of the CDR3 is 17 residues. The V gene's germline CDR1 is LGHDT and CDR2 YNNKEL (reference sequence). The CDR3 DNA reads TGTGCCAGCAGCCAAGGAGCCGCATGGCCCCCGACTGGGGAGCAGTTCTTC. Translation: CASSQGAAWPPTGEQFF.

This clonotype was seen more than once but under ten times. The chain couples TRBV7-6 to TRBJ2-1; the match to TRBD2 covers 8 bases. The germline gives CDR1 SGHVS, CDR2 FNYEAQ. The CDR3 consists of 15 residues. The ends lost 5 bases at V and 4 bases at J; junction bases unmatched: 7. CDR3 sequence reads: CASSLLAATYNEQFF. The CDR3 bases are TGTGCCAGCAGCCTACTAGCGGCGACTTACAATGAGCAGTTCTTC.

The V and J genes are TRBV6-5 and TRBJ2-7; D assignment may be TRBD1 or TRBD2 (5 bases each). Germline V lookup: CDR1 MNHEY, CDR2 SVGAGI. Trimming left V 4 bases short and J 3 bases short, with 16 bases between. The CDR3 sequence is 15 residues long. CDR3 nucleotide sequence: TGTGCCAGCAGTTCGAAGTGGGACGGGGACTACGAGCAGTACTTC. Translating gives CASSSKWDGDYEQYF.

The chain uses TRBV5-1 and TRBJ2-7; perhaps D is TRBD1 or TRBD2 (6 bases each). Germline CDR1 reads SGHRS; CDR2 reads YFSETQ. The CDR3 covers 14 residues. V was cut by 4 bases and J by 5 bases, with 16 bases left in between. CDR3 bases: TGCGCCAGCAGCCACCCGGGGGCGATGGACGAGCAGTACTTC. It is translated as CASSHPGAMDEQYF.

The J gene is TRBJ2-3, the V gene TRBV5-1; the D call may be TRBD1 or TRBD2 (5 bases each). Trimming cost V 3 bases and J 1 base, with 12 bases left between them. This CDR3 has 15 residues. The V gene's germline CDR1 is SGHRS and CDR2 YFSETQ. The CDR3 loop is CASSSTGLGTDTQYF. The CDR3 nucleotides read TGCGCCAGCAGCTCCACGGGGCTAGGCACAGATACGCAGTATTTT.

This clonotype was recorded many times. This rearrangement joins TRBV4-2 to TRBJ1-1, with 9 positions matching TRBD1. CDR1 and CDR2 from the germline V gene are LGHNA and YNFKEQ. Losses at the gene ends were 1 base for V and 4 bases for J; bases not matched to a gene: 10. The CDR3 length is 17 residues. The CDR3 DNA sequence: TGTGCCAGCAGCCAAGGAACCGTGGGACAGGGCGTCACTGAAGCTTTCTTT. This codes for CASSQGTVGQGVTEAFF.

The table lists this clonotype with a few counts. CDR3 loop: CATSRGEQETQYF. The CDR3 bases are TGTGCCACCAGTAGGGGGGAACAAGAGACCCAGTACTTC. V and J are TRBV24-1 and TRBJ2-5; D tentatively reads TRBD1 or TRBD2 (6 bases each). This CDR3 is 13 amino acids long. Between the trimmed V and J ends, which lost 6 bases and 2 bases, there was a span of 9 bases. The germline CDR1 and CDR2 sequences are KGHDR and SFDVKD.

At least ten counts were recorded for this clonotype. DNA of the CDR3: TGTGCCAGCACCCCAGGACAGCCCTCTTTCTCCTATGGCTACACCTTC. This encodes CASTPGQPSFSYGYTF. The chain is built from TRBV28 and TRBJ1-2; a weak D match, TRBD1 (6 bases). Germline assignment: CDR1 MDHEN and CDR2 SYDVKM. The CDR3 consists of 16 residues. V dropped 7 bases and J dropped 4 bases, with 22 bases sitting between them.

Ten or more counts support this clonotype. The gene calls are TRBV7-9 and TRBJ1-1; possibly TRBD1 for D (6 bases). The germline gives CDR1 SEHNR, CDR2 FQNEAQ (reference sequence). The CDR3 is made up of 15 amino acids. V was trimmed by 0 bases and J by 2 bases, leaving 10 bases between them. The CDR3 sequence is CASSLASGTNTEAFF. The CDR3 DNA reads TGTGCCAGCAGCTTAGCATCCGGGACAAACACTGAAGCTTTCTTT. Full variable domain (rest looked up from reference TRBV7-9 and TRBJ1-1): DTGVSQNPRHKITKRGQNVTFRCDPISEHNRLYWYRQTLGQGPEFLTYFQNEAQLEKSRLLSDRFSAERPKGSFSTLEIQRTEQGDSAMYLCASSLASGTNTEAFFGQGTRLTVV.

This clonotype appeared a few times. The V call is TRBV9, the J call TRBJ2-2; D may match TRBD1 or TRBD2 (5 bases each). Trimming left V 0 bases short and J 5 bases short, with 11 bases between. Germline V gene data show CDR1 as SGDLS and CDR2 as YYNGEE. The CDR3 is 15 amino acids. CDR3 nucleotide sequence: TGTGCCAGCAGCGTAGCGGGGACGGGGACCGGGGAGCTGTTTTTT. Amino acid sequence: CASSVAGTGTGELFF.

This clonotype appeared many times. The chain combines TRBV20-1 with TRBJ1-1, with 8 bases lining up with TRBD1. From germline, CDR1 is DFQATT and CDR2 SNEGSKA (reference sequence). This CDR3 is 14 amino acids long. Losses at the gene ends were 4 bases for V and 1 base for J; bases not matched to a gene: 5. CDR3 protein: CSATLGTGNTEAFF. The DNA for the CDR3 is TGCAGTGCTACTCTCGGGACAGGGAACACTGAAGCTTTCTTT.

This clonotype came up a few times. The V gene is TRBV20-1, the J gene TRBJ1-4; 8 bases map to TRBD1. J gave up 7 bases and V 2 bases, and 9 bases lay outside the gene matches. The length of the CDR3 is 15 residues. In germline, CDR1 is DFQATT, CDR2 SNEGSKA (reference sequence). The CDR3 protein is CSARPRQGRSEKLFF. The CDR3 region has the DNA TGCAGTGCTAGACCGCGACAGGGGAGGAGTGAAAAACTGTTTTTT.